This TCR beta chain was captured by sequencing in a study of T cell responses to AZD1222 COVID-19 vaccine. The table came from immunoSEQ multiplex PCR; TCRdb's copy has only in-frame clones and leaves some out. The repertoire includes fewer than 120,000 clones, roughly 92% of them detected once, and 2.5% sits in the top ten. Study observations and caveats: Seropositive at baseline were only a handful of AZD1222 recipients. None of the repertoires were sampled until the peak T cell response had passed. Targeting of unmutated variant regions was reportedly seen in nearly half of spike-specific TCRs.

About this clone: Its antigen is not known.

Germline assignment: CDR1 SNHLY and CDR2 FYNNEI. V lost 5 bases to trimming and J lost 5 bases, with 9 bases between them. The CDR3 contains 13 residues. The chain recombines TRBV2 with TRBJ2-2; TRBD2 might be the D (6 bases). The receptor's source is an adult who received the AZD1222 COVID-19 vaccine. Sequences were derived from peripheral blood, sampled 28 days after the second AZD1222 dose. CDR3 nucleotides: TGTGCCAGCAGTCCCCGGGAGACCGGGGAGCTGTTTTTT. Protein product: CASSPRETGELFF.